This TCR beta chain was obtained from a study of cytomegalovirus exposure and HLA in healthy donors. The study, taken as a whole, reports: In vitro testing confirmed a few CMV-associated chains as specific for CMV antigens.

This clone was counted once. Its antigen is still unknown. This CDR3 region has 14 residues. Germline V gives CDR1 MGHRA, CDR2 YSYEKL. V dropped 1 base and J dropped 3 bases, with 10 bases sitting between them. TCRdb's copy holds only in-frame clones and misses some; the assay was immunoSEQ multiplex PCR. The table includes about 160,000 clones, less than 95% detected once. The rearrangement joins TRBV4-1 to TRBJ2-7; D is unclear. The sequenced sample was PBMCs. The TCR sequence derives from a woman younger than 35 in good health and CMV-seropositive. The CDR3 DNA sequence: TGCGCCAGCAGCCAAGCACCCTCCGGCTACGAGCAGTACTTC. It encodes CASSQAPSGYEQYF.